This T cell receptor beta chain stems from a study of Ad26.COV2.S vaccination and SARS-CoV-2 variants (dated by TCRdb to 2020 to 2022). Context from the whole study: Vaccine-arm donors were drawn from COV1001, a multicentre, randomized, double-blind, placebo-controlled phase I-IIa trial of Ad26.COV2.S in healthy adults. TCRbeta repertoire sequencing was used to assess the specificity and breadth of SARS-CoV-2-reactive T cell receptors after Ad26.COV2.S vaccination. Investigators remained blinded to trial group allocation during experiments and outcome assessment. The TCR-sequenced set comprised about 32 samples: roughly 19 Ad26.COV2.S vaccine recipients, 5 placebo recipients and 8 SARS-CoV-2 convalescent individuals. Ad26.COV2.S was administered intramuscularly at a dose of 5x10^10 or 1x10^11 viral particles, either as one shot or as two shots given 56 days apart. Trial participants were randomized into five groups of five: low-dose or high-dose Ad26.COV2.S given once or twice, or placebo on both occasions.

General conclusions and limits of the study: Non-spike TCR breadth was comparable between vaccine and placebo recipients, consistent with the vaccine containing only spike. Higher spike-specific TCR breadth was observed in Ad26.COV2.S recipients than in placebo recipients (P = 0.0014). The study lacked the statistical power to compare responses across vaccine doses or regimens. Substantial breadth of spike-specific CD8+ and CD4+ T cell responses was reported after vaccination. The authors noted that total T cell responses may have been underestimated by the TCR breadth and depth analyses.

The intended sense of this specimen's treatment or condition label: some 20 received Ad26.COV2.S at low or high dose, single or two shots; 5 received placebo; per-sample allocation not given. Repertoires of vaccine and placebo recipients were sequenced from samples collected on day 63 after the first injection. Between 29 July and 7 August 2020, Cohort 1b enrolled 25 adults aged 18-55 years at one site in Boston, USA. Ad26.COV2.S consisted of a replication-incompetent adenovirus type 26 vector by which a prefusion-stabilized SARS-CoV-2 spike protein from the original Wuhan strain was expressed. The immunoSEQ Assay was the method used to sequence TCRbeta CDR3 regions. After extraction, genomic DNA underwent amplification by bias-controlled multiplex PCR, followed by high-throughput sequencing. Turning to the authors' computational methods: To quantify the absolute abundance of every unique TCRbeta CDR3 region, sequences were collapsed and filtered. Usable DNA was measured by amplifying reference genes present in all nucleated cells, and TCRbeta template counts were normalized to that usable DNA to estimate T cell fraction. Repertoire TCRs were annotated as SARS-CoV-2-specific by exact matching of V gene, CDR3 amino acid sequence and J gene to a known reactive TCR set. The reference SARS-CoV-2 TCR set was obtained from MIRA and was filtered for enrichment in COVID-19-positive ImmuneCODE repertoires, whereby public or cross-reactive TCRs were removed. Using the MIRA antigens, annotated TCRs were further analysed by specific ORF or by position within an ORF. Breadth was defined as annotated unique rearrangements over total unique productive rearrangements; depth was the summed frequency of those rearrangements. Two-sided Wilcoxon rank-sum tests were used to compare TCR breadth between groups. Sourced from immuneACCESS, this table was stored by TCRdb with only in-frame sequences that have V and J called. A share of the clones is absent; for the studies checked, an unresolved V gene accounts for under half, and the remainder has no known explanation. Clonal size and the V and J genes are those of that table, whereas D and trimming came from the DNA. The sample table holds about 240,000 clones, of which over 75% were seen once. The biggest ten clones account for 9.5% to 12% of the sample.

From the cysteine through the phenylalanine, the CDR3 covers 14 amino acids. Only CDR3 DNA is held: 42 bases, read in frame from base 1. At the junction V is shortened by 4 bases and J by 1 base; bases outside the gene matches: 3. The germline V gene supplies CDR1 SQVTM and CDR2 ANQGSEA. Points on this clone: Its antigen target is currently unknown. No per-base quality is available; no much larger clone lies one base away.

The chain is assembled from TRBV29-1 and TRBJ2-2, with TRBD1 matching 7 junction bases. This receptor was taken from a person aged 18-65 years who received the Ad26.COV2.S COVID-19 vaccine or a placebo. The material sequenced was peripheral blood, taken in a trial of Ad26.COV2.S vaccine versus placebo. The sequence in DNA is TGCAGCGTTGGCAGGACAGGGAACACCGGGGAGCTGTTTTTT. Translated, it gives CSVGRTGNTGELFF.